This T cell receptor (beta chain) was sequenced during a study of blood T cell repertoires in COVID-19. The CDR3 totals 15 residues. Trimming took off 1 base at V and 0 bases at J, with 10 bases between the two ends. Germline V CDR1 and CDR2: GTSNPN, SVGIG (reference sequence). As handled by the study authors: Estimation of nucleated cell counts relied on the amplification of reference gene primers. Method: immunoSEQ multiplex PCR; TCRdb's copy keeps in-frame clones and lacks some. V, J and clone size reflect that table, while D and trimming were determined from the DNA. The sample shows about 150,000 clones, 85% to 90% of them seen only once.

Sequenced input: peripheral blood. The receptor was derived from a woman aged 60 to 75 with active COVID-19. J is TRBJ1-5 and V is TRBV30; D gene unclear. The CDR3 DNA is TGTGCCTGGAGTGGGGGAGGGTATAGCAATCAGCCCCAGCATTTT. Protein product: CAWSGGGYSNQPQHF.